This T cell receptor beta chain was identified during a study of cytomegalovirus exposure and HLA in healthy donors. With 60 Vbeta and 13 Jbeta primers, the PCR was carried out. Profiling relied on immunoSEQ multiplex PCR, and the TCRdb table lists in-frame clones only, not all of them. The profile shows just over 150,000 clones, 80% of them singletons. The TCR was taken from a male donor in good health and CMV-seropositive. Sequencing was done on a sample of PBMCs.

The CDR3 DNA reads TGTGCCAGCAGCTTGCCCCGGGACAGGGGCCTAGGTGAGCAGTTCTTC. This codes for CASSLPRDRGLGEQFF. J is TRBJ2-1 and V is TRBV7-9; 10 bases line up with TRBD1. Germline-derived CDR1 and CDR2 are SEHNR and FQNEAQ (reference sequence). Trimming at V came to 3 bases and at J to 9 bases, leaving 11 bases not matched to a gene. The CDR3 is made up of 16 amino acids.